This T cell receptor beta chain was recovered during a study of blood T cell repertoires in COVID-19. Study overall: Sources were T cells, B-cell-depleted T cells, or PBMCs; the material itself was cDNA or gDNA.

V gave up 4 bases and J gave up 8 bases, with 6 bases separating them. The germline gives CDR1 MNHEY, CDR2 SVGAGI. The CDR3 is made up of 12 amino acids. Original methodology: Researchers report that nucleated cell counts were estimated from reference gene primer amplification. Clones were sequenced by immunoSEQ multiplex PCR, and TCRdb holds only the in-frame ones, with some missing. Clonal size and the V and J genes are those of that table, whereas D and trimming came from the DNA. The table records about 110,000 clones, 69% of them present only once. This clonotype was sampled from a man aged 80 or over with acute or convalescent COVID-19. Specimen: peripheral blood. The V gene is TRBV6-5, the J gene TRBJ1-6; D is ambiguous. The CDR3 reads CASSSIYSPLHF. The CDR3 DNA reads TGTGCCAGCAGTTCAATTTATTCACCCCTCCACTTT.